This T cell receptor beta chain was recorded in a study of cytomegalovirus exposure and HLA in healthy donors. PCR employed 60 Vbeta and 13 Jbeta primers. Only in-frame clones appear in the TCRdb table, and some are missing; sequencing was by immunoSEQ multiplex PCR. Of approximately 38,000 clones listed, around three fifths are singletons. This clone was counted only a few times. V shed 0 bases and J 0 bases; nucleotides not matched to a gene: 6. Germline V lookup: CDR1 SGHNT, CDR2 YYREEE (reference sequence). The CDR3 consists of 17 residues. The clonotype was recovered from a man aged 50 or older in good health and CMV-seropositive. V and J are TRBV5-4 and TRBJ2-5; TRBD1 aligns across 9 bases. Sequencing input: PBMCs. In DNA form, the CDR3 reads TGTGCCAGCAGCTTGGGCCGGGACAGGGCGTACCAAGAGACCCAGTACTTC. Its translation: CASSLGRDRAYQETQYF.